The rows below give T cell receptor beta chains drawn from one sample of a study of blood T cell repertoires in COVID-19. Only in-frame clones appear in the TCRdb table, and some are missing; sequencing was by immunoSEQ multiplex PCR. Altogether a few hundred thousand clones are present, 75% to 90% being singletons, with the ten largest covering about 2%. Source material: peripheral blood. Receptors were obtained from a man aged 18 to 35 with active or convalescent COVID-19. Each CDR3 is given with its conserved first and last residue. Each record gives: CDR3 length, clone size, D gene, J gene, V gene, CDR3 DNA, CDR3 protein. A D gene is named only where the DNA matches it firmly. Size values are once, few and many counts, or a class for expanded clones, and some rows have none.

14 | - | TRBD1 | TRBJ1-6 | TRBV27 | TGTGCCAGCAGGCCTGGACAGGGATGGTCACCCCTCCACTTT | CASRPGQGWSPLHF
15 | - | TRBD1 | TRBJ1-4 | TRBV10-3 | TGTGCCATCAGTGAGGGGGGGACAGGGAATGAAAAACTGTTTTTT | CAISEGGTGNEKLFF
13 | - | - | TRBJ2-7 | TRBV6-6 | TGTGCCAGCAGTTACATTTCGGCCTACGAGCAGTACTTC | CASSYISAYEQYF
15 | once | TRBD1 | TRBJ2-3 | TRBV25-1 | TGTGCCAGCAGTAAGAGGGACAGGGGCGCAGATACGCAGTATTTT | CASSKRDRGADTQYF
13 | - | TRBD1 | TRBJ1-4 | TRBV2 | TGTGCCAGCAGGGGACAGGGGACAGGAAAACTGTTTTTT | CASRGQGTGKLFF
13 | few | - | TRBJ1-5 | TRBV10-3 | TGTGCCATCAGTGGGGCAGACAATCAGCCCCAGCATTTT | CAISGADNQPQHF
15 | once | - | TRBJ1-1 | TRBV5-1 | TGCGCCAGCAGCACCCGGGGGGGGCGAAATCTGAAAGCTTTCTTT | CASSTRGGRNLKAFF
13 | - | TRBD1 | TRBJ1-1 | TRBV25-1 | TGTGCCAGCAGTCCCGGGACAGGAGCTGAAGCTTTCTTT | CASSPGTGAEAFF
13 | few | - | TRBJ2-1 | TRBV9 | TGTGCCAGCAGCGTTCGAGGTTTGGATGAGCAGTTCTTC | CASSVRGLDEQFF
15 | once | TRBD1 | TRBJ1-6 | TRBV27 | TGTGCCAGCAGTTTATCATCGGGACAGTCTTCACCCCTCCACTTT | CASSLSSGQSSPLHF
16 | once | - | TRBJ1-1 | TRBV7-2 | TGTGCCAGCAGCTTAGCGATACCCCCCCGGGGCACTGAAGCTTTCTTT | CASSLAIPPRGTEAFF
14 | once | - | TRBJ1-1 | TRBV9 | TGTGCCAGCAGCGTAGGGGGCCACAACACTGAAGCTTTCTTT | CASSVGGHNTEAFF
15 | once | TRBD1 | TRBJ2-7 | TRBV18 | TGTGCCAGCTCACCGGTGACAGGGGGCTCCTACGAGCAGTACTTC | CASSPVTGGSYEQYF
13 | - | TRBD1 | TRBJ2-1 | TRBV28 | TGTGCCAGCAGCACGGACAGGTACAATGAGCAGTTCTTC | CASSTDRYNEQFF
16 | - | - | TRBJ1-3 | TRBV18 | TGTGCCAGCTCACCTGACACGGCGAGATCTGGAAACACCATATATTTT | CASSPDTARSGNTIYF
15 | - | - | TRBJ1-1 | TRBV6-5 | TGTGCCAGCAGGATCCAGGGGCTGATGAACACTGAAGCTTTCTTT | CASRIQGLMNTEAFF
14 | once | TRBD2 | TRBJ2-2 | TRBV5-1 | TGCGCCAAGCTAGCGGGAGGGCCGGGCGGGGAGCTGTTTTTT | CAKLAGGPGGELFF
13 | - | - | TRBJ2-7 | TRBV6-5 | TGTGCCAGCAGGCGGGGCCCGAGGATCGAGCAGTACTTC | CASRRGPRIEQYF
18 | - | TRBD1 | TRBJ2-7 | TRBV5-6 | TGTGCCAGCAGCCACCTACCGGGACAGGGGGCCAGTTCCTACGAGCAGTACTTC | CASSHLPGQGASSYEQYF
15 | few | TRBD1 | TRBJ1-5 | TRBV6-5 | TGTGCCAGCAGCAGAACAGGGGGTAGCAATCAGCCCCAGCATTTT | CASSRTGGSNQPQHF
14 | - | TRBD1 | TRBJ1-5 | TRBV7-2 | TGTGCCAGCAGCTCCCAACAGGGGGCGCAGCCCCAGCATTTT | CASSSQQGAQPQHF
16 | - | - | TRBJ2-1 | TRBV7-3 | TGTGCCAGCAGCCCGCGGAGAGGCGGAGATTACAATGAGCAGTTCTTC | CASSPRRGGDYNEQFF
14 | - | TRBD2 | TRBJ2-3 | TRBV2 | TGTGCCAGCATTTCGGGGGGAAGCACAGATACGCAGTATTTT | CASISGGSTDTQYF
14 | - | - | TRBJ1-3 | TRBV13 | TGTGCCAGCAGCCCGGACAGCTCTGGAAACACCATATATTTT | CASSPDSSGNTIYF
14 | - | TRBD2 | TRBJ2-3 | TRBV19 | TGTGCCAGTTCTATACCGGGACTAACAGATACGCAGTATTTT | CASSIPGLTDTQYF
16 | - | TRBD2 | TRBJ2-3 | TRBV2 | TGTGCCAGCAGAAAGGGACTAGCGCAACGCACAGATACGCAGTATTTT | CASRKGLAQRTDTQYF
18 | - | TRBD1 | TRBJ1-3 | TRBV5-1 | TGCGCCAGCAGCCCGCAGCGAACAGGGGTTAGCTCTGGAAACACCATATATTTT | CASSPQRTGVSSGNTIYF
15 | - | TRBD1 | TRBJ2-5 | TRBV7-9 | TGTGCCAGCAGCGGTAAGACAGGGACACAAGAGACCCAGTACTTC | CASSGKTGTQETQYF
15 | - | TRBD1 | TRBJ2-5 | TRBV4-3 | TGCGCCAGCAGCCAAGGGACAGGGGTACAAGAGACCCAGTACTTC | CASSQGTGVQETQYF
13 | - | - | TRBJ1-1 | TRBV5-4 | TGTGCCAGCAGTCCGACATCGAACACTGAAGCTTTCTTT | CASSPTSNTEAFF
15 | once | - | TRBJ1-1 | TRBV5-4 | TGTGCCAGCAGCGCAACCGGGAACGAGGACACTGAAGCTTTCTTT | CASSATGNEDTEAFF
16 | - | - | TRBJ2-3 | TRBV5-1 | TGCGCCAGCAGCTTACCCTCCGGGAAGAACACAGATACGCAGTATTTT | CASSLPSGKNTDTQYF
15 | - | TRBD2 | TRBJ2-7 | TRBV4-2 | TGTGCCAGCAGCCAAGAGGTAGCGGGAGGTCACGAGCAGTACTTC | CASSQEVAGGHEQYF
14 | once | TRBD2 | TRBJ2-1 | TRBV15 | TGTGCCACCAGCATAGCGGGGGAGTACAATGAGCAGTTCTTC | CATSIAGEYNEQFF
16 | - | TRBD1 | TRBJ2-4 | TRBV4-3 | TGCGCCAGCAGCCAAGGCTTTGAGACAGGGGGGAACATTCAGTACTTC | CASSQGFETGGNIQYF
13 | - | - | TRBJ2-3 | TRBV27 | TGTGCCAGCAGAGGGGGGGGTACAGATACGCAGTATTTT | CASRGGGTDTQYF
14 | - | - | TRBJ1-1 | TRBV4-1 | TGCGCCAGCAGCCAAGATATGACAGACACTGAAGCTTTCTTT | CASSQDMTDTEAFF
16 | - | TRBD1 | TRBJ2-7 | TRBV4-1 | TGCGCCAGCAGCCATTCTAGTCAGGGGGCTATCTACGAGCAGTACTTC | CASSHSSQGAIYEQYF
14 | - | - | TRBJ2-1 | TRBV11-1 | TGTGCCAGCAGCTTAGAGCGCTCCTACAATGAGCAGTTCTTC | CASSLERSYNEQFF
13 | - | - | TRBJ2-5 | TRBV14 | TGTGCCAGCAGCGCCAGGGTACTAGAGACCCAGTACTTC | CASSARVLETQYF
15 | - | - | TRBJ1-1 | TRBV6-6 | TGTGCCAGCAGTTATGTTGTGGGCCCGAACACTGAAGCTTTCTTT | CASSYVVGPNTEAFF
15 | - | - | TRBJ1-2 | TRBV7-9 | TGTGCCAGCAGCGCAGGCGAGGGTTTAAAGACTCACTACACCTTC | CASSAGEGLKTHYTF
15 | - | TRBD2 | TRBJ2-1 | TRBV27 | TGTGCCAGCAGTCAACGATCCGGGACTAGCGGTGAGCAGTTCTTC | CASSQRSGTSGEQFF